This TCR beta chain is drawn from a study of radiotherapy plus CTLA-4 blockade in lung cancer. Study context: Across the patients, objective responses occurred in approximately 20%, and disease control in under 40%.

Findings of the study overall: With interferon-beta, early dynamics of blood T cell clones were reported to best predict response. Following radiotherapy plus ipilimumab, tumor-derived TCR clones expanded in the blood.

CDR3 length: 11 residues. Germline V gene lookup returns CDR1 ENHRY and CDR2 SYGVKD. Trimming took off 6 bases at V and 5 bases at J, with 8 bases between the two ends. Points on this clone: As yet, its antigen is unknown.

Profiled with immunoSEQ multiplex PCR; TCRdb holds only in-frame clones, not every one. The sample has roughly 54,000 clones, 80% to 90% seen once. The sample in question was peripheral blood, obtained from a patient treated with radiotherapy plus ipilimumab. The gene calls are TRBV10-3 and TRBJ2-7; D remains ambiguous. The TCR originated in a human donor with non-small cell lung cancer whose response to radiotherapy plus ipilimumab could not be evaluated. The CDR3 region is CAISTLNEQYF. DNA of the CDR3: TGTGCCATCAGCACTTTGAACGAGCAGTACTTC.